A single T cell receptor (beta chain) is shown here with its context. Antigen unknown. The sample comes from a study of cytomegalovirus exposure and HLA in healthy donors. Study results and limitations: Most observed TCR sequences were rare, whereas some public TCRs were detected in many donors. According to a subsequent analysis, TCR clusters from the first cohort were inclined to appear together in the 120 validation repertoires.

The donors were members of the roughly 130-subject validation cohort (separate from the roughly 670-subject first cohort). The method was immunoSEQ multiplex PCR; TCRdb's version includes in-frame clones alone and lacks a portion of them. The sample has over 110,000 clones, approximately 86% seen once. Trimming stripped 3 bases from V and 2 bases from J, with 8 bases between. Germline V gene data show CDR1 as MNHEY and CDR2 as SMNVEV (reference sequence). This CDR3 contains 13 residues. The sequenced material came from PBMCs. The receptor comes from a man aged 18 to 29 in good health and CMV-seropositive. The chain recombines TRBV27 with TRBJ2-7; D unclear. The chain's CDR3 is CASSLGATYEQYF. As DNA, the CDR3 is TGTGCCAGCAGTTTGGGCGCAACCTACGAGCAGTACTTC.